This T cell receptor beta chain was identified in a study of blood T cell repertoires in COVID-19. Study information: T cells, B-cell-depleted T cells, or PBMCs provided the cDNA or gDNA that served as material.

Germline CDR1 reads LGHNA; CDR2 reads YNFKEQ. The CDR3 spans 17 residues. V shed 0 bases and J 7 bases; nucleotides not matched to a gene: 12. Under the authors' procedure: Amplification of reference gene primers provided the estimated nucleated cell counts. Profiled with immunoSEQ multiplex PCR; TCRdb holds only in-frame clones, not every one. The DNA gave D and trimming, while V, J and clone size come from that table. The repertoire holds roughly 250,000 clones, with 75% to 90% as singletons. The study counted Cohort 3 donors as recovered given two negative PCRs, clearance, or symptom resolution. This TCR came from a woman between 18 and 29 years old who had recovered from COVID-19. Sequenced: PBMCs or T cells enriched from blood (not recorded which). The chain is built from TRBV4-2 and TRBJ2-1; 7 bases are shared with TRBD2. CDR3 region: CASSQDISGALGNEQFF. CDR3 bases: TGTGCCAGCAGCCAAGATATAAGCGGGGCCCTGGGAAATGAGCAGTTCTTC.